The following is a T cell receptor beta chain sequence with its context. The table came from immunoSEQ multiplex PCR; TCRdb's copy has only in-frame clones and leaves some out. The sample includes about 180,000 clones, around four fifths of them seen just once. This sample stems from a study of blood T cell repertoires in COVID-19. V lost 3 bases to trimming and J lost 3 bases, with 10 bases between them. CDR3 length: 13 residues. Germline lookup yields CDR1 SQVTM and CDR2 ANQGSEA. The gene calls are TRBV29-1 and TRBJ2-3; TRBD2 is a possible D gene (5 bases). This TCR was sampled from a woman between 50 and 59 years old who had recovered from COVID-19. The sample taken for sequencing was PBMCs or T cells enriched from blood (not recorded which). The CDR3 DNA follows: TGCAGCGTTGAGGCTAGCTTGACAGATACGCAGTATTTT. Its translation is CSVEASLTDTQYF.